Described below is a single TCR beta chain sequence and its context. The sample belongs to a study of control samples from healthy donors and cancer patients. V trimming: 4 bases; J trimming: 3 bases; junction bases outside the gene matches: 2. From germline, CDR1 is LGHNA and CDR2 YSLEER. This CDR3 region has 15 residues. The table came from immunoSEQ multiplex PCR; TCRdb's copy has only in-frame clones and leaves some out. Among 75,000 to 100,000 clones listed, 80% to 95% were seen once. This receptor was taken from a human donor in good health. The donor label of this sample is uncertain. The sequenced sample was blood. This chain connects TRBV4-3 to TRBJ2-5; 13 positions match TRBD2. CDR3 sequence (DNA): TGCGCCAGCAGCCGAGGACTAGCGGGGGAAGAGACCCAGTACTTC. It yields the protein CASSRGLAGEETQYF.